Sequencing of this T cell receptor (beta chain) was carried out in a study of OX40 agonist ivuxolimab in advanced cancers. Study findings and constraints: CD8+ T cells were the subset that, on average, had more expanded clones than CD4+.

Blood sampling was done at baseline, cycle 4 day 1, and cycle 7 day 1. Turning to this clone: Antigen specificity is unknown.

Method: immunoSEQ multiplex PCR; TCRdb's copy keeps in-frame clones and lacks some. Of roughly 62,000 clones in the sample, about nine tenths were seen once. The source was CD4+ or CD8+ T cells sorted from blood, collected in a trial of the OX40 agonist ivuxolimab. This receptor was taken from an adult with an advanced solid tumor such as melanoma, head and neck, liver or kidney cancer.

The CDR3 DNA reads TGTGCCAGCAGTTCTCCGGGTGAGCAGTTCTTC. Translating gives CASSSPGEQFF. V and J are TRBV27 and TRBJ2-1; the D is unclear. The CDR3 spans 11 residues. V lost 4 bases and J lost 9, with 7 bases in between. Germline assignment: CDR1 MNHEY and CDR2 SMNVEV (reference sequence).